These 26 T cell receptor beta chains originate from one sample sequenced in a study of cytomegalovirus exposure and HLA in healthy donors. Both 60 Vbeta primers and 13 Jbeta primers went into the PCR. The repertoire was sequenced with immunoSEQ multiplex PCR; TCRdb's copy has only in-frame clones and lacks some. The top ten hold approximately 2.8% of the sample, which has fewer than 150,000 clones, about 79% seen once. Sequenced: PBMCs. The origin of the receptors is a male donor in good health and CMV-seronegative.

V gene TRBV30 combines with J gene TRBJ1-2; 9 nucleotides line up with TRBD1. This CDR3 region has 14 residues. The ends lost 5 bases at V and 4 bases at J; junction bases unmatched: 8. Looked up from germline, CDR1 is GTSNPN and CDR2 is SVGIG (reference sequence). The chain's CDR3 is CAWSFGTGSYGYTF. CDR3 bases: TGTGCCTGGTCCTTTGGGACAGGGAGCTATGGCTACACCTTC.

V is TRBV5-4 and J is TRBJ2-2; the match to TRBD2 covers 16 bases. Per germline, CDR1 SGHNT and CDR2 YYREEE (reference sequence). Germline trimming cut 4 bases from V and 6 bases from J; bases unmatched to any gene: 9. There are 18 residues in the CDR3. The CDR3 sequence is CASSPPGLAGGPSGELFF. The CDR3 region has the DNA TGTGCCAGCAGCCCCCCGGGACTAGCGGGAGGGCCCTCCGGGGAGCTGTTTTTT. Supplemented by reference TRBV5-4 and TRBJ2-2, the full variable domain reads ETGVTQSPTHLIKTRGQQVTLRCSSQSGHNTVSWYQQALGQGPQFIFQYYREEENGRGNFPPRFSGLQFPNYSSELNVNALELDDSALYLCASSPPGLAGGPSGELFFGEGSRLTVL.

This rearrangement joins TRBV5-6 to TRBJ2-3; D unclear. The germline V gene encodes CDR1 SGHDT and CDR2 YYEEEE. The CDR3 sequence is 14 residues long. V gave up 6 bases and J gave up 3 bases, with 14 bases separating them. The CDR3 sequence is CASTEEPTTDTQYF. The CDR3 region has the DNA TGTGCCAGCACCGAAGAGCCTACGACAGATACGCAGTATTTT.

The J gene is TRBJ1-5, the V gene TRBV7-2; 9 bases match TRBD1. The CDR3 extends over 15 amino acids. Germline-derived CDR1 and CDR2 are SGHTA and FQGNSA. With 5 bases clipped from V and 1 base from J, the junction kept 3 bases outside the gene matches. This chain's CDR3 is CASSRDRASNQPQHF. CDR3 bases: TGTGCCAGCAGCCGGGACAGGGCGAGCAATCAGCCCCAGCATTTT.

V gene TRBV4-2 combines with J gene TRBJ1-2; 8 bases are a match to TRBD1. The CDR3 runs 14 residues. Looked up from germline, CDR1 is LGHNA and CDR2 is YNFKEQ. Trimming cost V 3 bases and J 4 bases; bases outside gene matches: 4. This CDR3 is CASSQWGTGYGYTF. The CDR3 region has the DNA TGTGCCAGCAGCCAGTGGGGGACAGGCTATGGCTACACCTTC.

Only a few counts were recorded for this clone. The chain recombines TRBV2 with TRBJ2-1; TRBD2 agrees at 12 bases. The CDR3 runs to 19 residues. V lost 0 bases, J lost 1 base, and 7 bases stayed unmatched. CDR1 and CDR2 (germline): SNHLY, FYNNEI. The CDR3: CASSEAWTSGDGSYNEQFF. CDR3 in DNA: TGTGCCAGCAGTGAAGCATGGACTAGCGGGGATGGGTCCTACAATGAGCAGTTCTTC.

The count of this clone is one. The chain recombines TRBV4-1 with TRBJ2-7; 14 bases align to TRBD2. Germline values: CDR1 MGHRA, CDR2 YSYEKL. This CDR3 is 17 amino acids long. V dropped 3 bases and J dropped 1; count of bases not matched to a gene: 5. Here the CDR3 reads CASSHGLAGGASYEQYF. The DNA for the CDR3 is TGCGCCAGCAGCCATGGACTAGCGGGAGGTGCTTCCTACGAGCAGTACTTC.

J is TRBJ1-3 and V is TRBV7-6, with D possibly TRBD1 on 5 matching bases. CDR1 and CDR2 from the germline V gene are SGHVS and FNYEAQ. Trimming pared 5 bases from V and 0 bases from J, leaving 17 bases between. The length of the CDR3 is 17 residues. This CDR3 reads CASSTQTAWSSGNTIYF. CDR3 bases: TGTGCCAGCAGCACCCAGACAGCATGGAGCTCTGGAAACACCATATATTTT.

This clone was observed a few times. The chain combines TRBV4-3 with TRBJ2-7; possible D gene TRBD2, 5 bases. V lost 0 bases and J 3 bases, leaving 12 bases between the germline ends. This CDR3 has 15 amino acids. Per germline, CDR1 LGHNA and CDR2 YSLEER. The CDR3 loop reads CASSQDHGLRYEQYF. The CDR3 DNA is TGCGCCAGCAGCCAAGATCACGGACTCCGCTACGAGCAGTACTTC.

The chain employs TRBV7-3 and TRBJ2-7, with D perhaps TRBD2 (6 bases). CDR1 and CDR2 from the germline V gene are SGHTA and FQGTGA. The CDR3 has 12 amino acids. The V end lost 5 bases, the J end lost 6 bases, and 11 bases lay between the germline ends. CDR3 sequence (DNA): TGTGCCAGCAGCCGGGTCGGGGGCGAGCAGTACTTC. It translates to CASSRVGGEQYF. Complete variable domain (other parts from reference TRBV7-3 and TRBJ2-7): GAGVSQTPSNKVTEKGKYVELRCDPISGHTALYWYRQSLGQGPEFLIYFQGTGAADDSGLPNDRFFAVRPEGSVSTLKIQRTERGDSAVYLCASSRVGGEQYFGPGTRLTVT.

The J gene is TRBJ2-7, the V gene TRBV27; D remains unclear. This CDR3 is 11 amino acids long. Germline V gene lookup returns CDR1 MNHEY and CDR2 SMNVEV (reference sequence). V lost 4 bases to trimming and J lost 8 bases, with 9 bases between them. CDR3 DNA sequence: TGTGCCAGCAGTTCGTCTAGTAAGCAGTACTTC. Its translation is CASSSSSKQYF.

The chain employs TRBV9 and TRBJ1-1; no clear D. Germline CDR1 is SGDLS and CDR2 is YYNGEE. The CDR3 runs 16 residues. The germline V and J ends were trimmed by 0 bases and 3 bases, with 15 bases remaining between them. The CDR3 nucleotides are TGTGCCAGCAGCGTAGGGCACGTTGAAGAGGACACTGAAGCTTTCTTT. Protein: CASSVGHVEEDTEAFF.

The CDR3 nucleotides are TGTGCCAGTAGTATAGTGCCCGGGGTCCGCAATGAGCAGTTCTTC. Encoded protein: CASSIVPGVRNEQFF. This chain links TRBV19 with TRBJ2-1; D is perhaps TRBD2 (5 bases). The CDR3 spans 15 residues. Germline CDR1 LNHDA, CDR2 SQIVND (reference sequence). V was shortened by 1 base and J by 6 bases, with 13 bases between the two germline ends.

The rearrangement links TRBV27 to TRBJ2-2, with D possibly TRBD2 on 7 matching bases. CDR1 is MNHEY, CDR2 SMNVEV, per germline (reference sequence). The CDR3 has 17 amino acids. Trimming stripped 5 bases from V and 2 bases from J, with 18 bases between. CDR3 region: CASSGGAKGRNTGELFF. DNA of the CDR3: TGTGCCAGCAGTGGGGGGGCCAAGGGAAGAAACACCGGGGAGCTGTTTTTT.

The chain employs TRBV5-1 and TRBJ1-3; maybe TRBD1 (5 bases). The CDR3 is made up of 14 amino acids. Per the germline V gene, CDR1 is SGHRS and CDR2 is YFSETQ. Trimming left V 6 bases short and J 2 bases short, with 12 bases between. The CDR3 here is CASTEGATGNTIYF. DNA of the CDR3: TGCGCCAGCACCGAAGGGGCGACTGGAAACACCATATATTTT.

The J gene is TRBJ2-3, the V gene TRBV15; 15 bases are a match to TRBD2. CDR3 length equals 19 residues. CDR1 is LNHNV and CDR2 is YYDKDF in the germline V gene (reference sequence). The V and J ends lost 5 bases and 2 bases, in that order; junction bases with no gene match: 11. The CDR3 reads CATSPRGTSGGLLTDTQYF. The CDR3 DNA reads TGTGCCACCAGCCCTCGCGGGACTAGCGGGGGGTTACTCACAGATACGCAGTATTTT.

V gene TRBV6-5 combines with J gene TRBJ2-7; 12 bases agree with TRBD2. The CDR3 runs to 15 residues. J was trimmed by 2 bases and V by 5 bases; bases with no gene match: 4. Germline V gene sequence: CDR1 MNHEY, CDR2 SVGAGI. The CDR3, as DNA: TGTGCCAGCAGTCCGCGGACTAGCGGGGCCTACGAGCAGTACTTC. It codes for CASSPRTSGAYEQYF.

The chain combines TRBV19 with TRBJ1-5, with 7 bases matching TRBD1. CDR1 and CDR2 (germline): LNHDA, SQIVND (reference sequence). Unmatched junction bases numbered 18, after V lost 5 bases and J lost 8 bases. The CDR3 runs to 17 residues. The CDR3 loop is CASSSSLDRAWVEPQHF. The DNA of the CDR3 is TGTGCCAGTAGTTCCTCCCTAGACAGGGCCTGGGTTGAGCCCCAGCATTTT.

This clone appeared a few times. The chain employs TRBV6-1 and TRBJ2-1; 9 bases align to TRBD2. Germline CDR1 MNHNS, CDR2 SASEGT. With 2 bases clipped from V and 1 base from J, the junction kept 3 bases outside the gene matches. CDR3 size: 16 residues. This CDR3 is CASSETAGGSYNEQFF. The CDR3 nucleotides read TGTGCCAGCAGTGAAACTGCGGGGGGGTCCTACAATGAGCAGTTCTTC.

This chain connects TRBV5-4 to TRBJ1-2; maybe TRBD1 (5 bases). The CDR3 length is 16 residues. V was clipped by 0 bases and J by 8 bases, with 20 bases between them. Germline CDR1 is SGHNT and CDR2 is YYREEE (reference sequence). CDR3 loop: CASSLAQTGRAGGYTF. CDR3 coding DNA: TGTGCCAGCAGCTTGGCGCAAACCGGCAGGGCGGGGGGCTACACCTTC.

The chain carries TRBV13 and TRBJ2-1; TRBD2 matches at 13 bases. V gave up 3 bases and J gave up 6 bases; unmatched junction bases: 8. Germline loops: CDR1 PRHDT, CDR2 FYEKMQ (reference sequence). This CDR3 has 17 residues. In DNA, the CDR3 is TGTGCCAGCAGCTTGTCGAGGACTAGCGGGAGCCGCAATGAGCAGTTCTTC. This gives the protein CASSLSRTSGSRNEQFF.

DNA for the CDR3: TGTGCCAGCGGGACAGGGACTTTCCAGGAGACCCAGTACTTC. It translates to CASGTGTFQETQYF. J is TRBJ2-5 and V is TRBV10-3; the match to TRBD1 covers 9 bases. CDR3 size: 14 residues. Germline values: CDR1 ENHRY, CDR2 SYGVKD. Trimming took 10 bases from V and 5 from J; bases not matched to a gene: 11.

This clone appeared a few times. J is TRBJ2-1 and V is TRBV30, with 7 bases aligning to TRBD2. Unmatched junction bases numbered 8, after V lost 8 bases and J lost 1 base. The CDR3 loop spans 14 amino acids. Germline CDR1 and CDR2: GTSNPN and SVGIG (reference sequence). In nucleotides, the CDR3 is TGTGCCCTCCCCCGGGGGGAGTCCTACAATGAGCAGTTCTTC. This gives the protein CALPRGESYNEQFF.

This clone was recorded a few times. CDR3 amino acids: CASSWGGWREKLFF. CDR3 nucleotide sequence: TGTGCCAGCAGCTGGGGAGGATGGCGAGAAAAACTGTTTTTT. The V gene is TRBV11-2, the J gene TRBJ1-4; no reliable D call. The V gene's germline CDR1 is SGHAT and CDR2 FQNNGV. CDR3 length equals 14 residues. The V end lost 4 bases, the J end lost 8 bases, and 14 bases lay between the germline ends. The full variable domain, completed using reference TRBV11-2 and TRBJ1-4, is EAGVAQSPRYKIIEKRQSVAFWCNPISGHATLYWYQQILGQGPKLLIQFQNNGVVDDSQLPKDRFSAERLKGVDSTLKIQPAKLEDSAVYLCASSWGGWREKLFFGSGTQLSVL.

The rearrangement links TRBV6-1 to TRBJ1-2; 7 bases fit TRBD1. Looked up from germline, CDR1 is MNHNS and CDR2 is SASEGT. The CDR3 has 16 residues. The V gene end was trimmed by 3 bases and the J gene end by 1 base; junction bases not matched to a gene: 8. The DNA of the CDR3 is TGTGCCAGCAGTGACGGACAGGCAATTGTTAACTATGGCTACACCTTC. This sequence encodes CASSDGQAIVNYGYTF.

This clone was observed a few times. The rearrangement links TRBV7-2 to TRBJ1-1, with D unresolved. With 6 bases removed from V and 1 base from J, the gap between germline ends came to 9 bases. In germline, CDR1 is SGHTA, CDR2 FQGNSA. CDR3 length: 13 amino acids. CDR3 in amino acids: CASRGLRNTEAFF. In DNA, the CDR3 is TGTGCCAGCAGGGGCTTGAGGAACACTGAAGCTTTCTTT.